Given below is one TCR beta chain in context. What it recognizes is unknown. This entry belongs to a study of cytomegalovirus exposure and HLA in healthy donors. Study-level results: Some segments of the V type, notably TRBV6-2 and TRBV6-3, were excluded as indistinguishable. HLA-A and HLA-B allele assignments for most subjects were reportedly predicted accurately using TCR beta sequences.

The CDR3 is 10 residues long. CDR1 and CDR2 from the germline V gene are MNHNS and SASEGT. Trimming removed 2 bases at V and 11 bases at J, with 5 bases between. It was with 60 Vbeta and 13 Jbeta primers that the PCR ran. Generated by immunoSEQ multiplex PCR, the TCRdb table keeps only in-frame clones and is missing some. This table holds 100,000 to 150,000 clones, under 80% found once. Source material: PBMCs. The origin of this receptor is a man aged 40-49 years in good health and CMV-seropositive. V usage is TRBV6-1 and J usage is TRBJ2-3, with D uncertain. The CDR3 bases are TGTGCCAGCAGTGAATACGGGCAGTATTTT. Residues: CASSEYGQYF.